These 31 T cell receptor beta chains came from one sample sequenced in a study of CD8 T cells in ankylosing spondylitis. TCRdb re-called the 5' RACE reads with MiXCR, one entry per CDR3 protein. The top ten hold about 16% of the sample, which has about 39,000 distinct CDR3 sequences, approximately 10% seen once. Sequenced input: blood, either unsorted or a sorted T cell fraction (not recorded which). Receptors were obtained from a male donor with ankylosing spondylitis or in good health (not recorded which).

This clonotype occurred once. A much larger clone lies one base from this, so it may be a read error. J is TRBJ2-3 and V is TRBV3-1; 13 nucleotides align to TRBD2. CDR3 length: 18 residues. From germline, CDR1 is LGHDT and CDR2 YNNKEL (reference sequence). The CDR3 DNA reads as TGTGCCTGCAGCCTCGCCTGGACTAGCGGGAGAGGGGCAGATACGCAGTATTTT. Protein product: CACSLAWTSGRGADTQYF.

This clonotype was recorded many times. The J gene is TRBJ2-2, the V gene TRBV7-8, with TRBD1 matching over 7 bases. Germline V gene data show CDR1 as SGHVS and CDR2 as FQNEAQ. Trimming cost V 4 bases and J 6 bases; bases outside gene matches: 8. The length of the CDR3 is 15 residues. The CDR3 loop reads CASSSQGIKAGELFF. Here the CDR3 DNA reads TGTGCCAGCAGCTCACAGGGGATCAAAGCCGGGGAGCTGTTTTTT.

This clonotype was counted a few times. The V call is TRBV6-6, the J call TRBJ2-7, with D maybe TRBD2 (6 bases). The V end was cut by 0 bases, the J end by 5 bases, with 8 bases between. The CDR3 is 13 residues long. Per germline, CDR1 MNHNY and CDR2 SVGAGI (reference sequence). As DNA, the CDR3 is TGTGCCAGCAGTTACTCCGGGAGCGACGAGCAGTACTTC. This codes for CASSYSGSDEQYF.

DNA for the CDR3: TGTGCCAGTAGTATTTTTGGAGGGAAGAAGGCCAAAAACATTCAGTACTTC. Residues: CASSIFGGKKAKNIQYF. This chain joins TRBV19 and TRBJ2-4, with D possibly being TRBD2 (6 bases). The germline V gene has CDR1 LNHDA and CDR2 SQIVND (reference sequence). V was trimmed by 3 bases and J by 1 base, leaving 16 bases between them. This CDR3 comprises 17 residues.

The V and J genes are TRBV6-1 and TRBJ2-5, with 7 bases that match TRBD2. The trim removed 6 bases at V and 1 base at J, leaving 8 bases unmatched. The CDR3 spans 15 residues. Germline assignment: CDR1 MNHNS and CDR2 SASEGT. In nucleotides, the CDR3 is TGTGCCAGCAGCAGGGAGGGTGCCGTCCAAGAGACCCAGTACTTC. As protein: CASSREGAVQETQYF.

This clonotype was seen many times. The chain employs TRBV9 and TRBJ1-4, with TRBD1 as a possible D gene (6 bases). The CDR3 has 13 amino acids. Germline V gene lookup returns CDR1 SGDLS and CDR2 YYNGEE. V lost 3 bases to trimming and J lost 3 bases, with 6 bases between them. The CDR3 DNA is TGTGCCAGCAGCGGACAGGCTAATGAAAAACTGTTTTTT. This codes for CASSGQANEKLFF. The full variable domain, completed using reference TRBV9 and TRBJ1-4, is DSGVTQTPKHLITATGQRVTLRCSPRSGDLSVYWYQQSLDQGLQFLIQYYNGEERAKGNILERFSAQQFPDLHSELNLSSLELGDSALYFCASSGQANEKLFFGSGTQLSVL.

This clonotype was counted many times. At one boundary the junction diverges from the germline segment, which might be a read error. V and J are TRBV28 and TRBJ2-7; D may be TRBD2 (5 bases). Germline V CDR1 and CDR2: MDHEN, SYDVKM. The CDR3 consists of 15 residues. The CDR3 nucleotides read TGTGCCAGCAGCCTGGACTCCTCTTCGCTCCTCACTCCCCTTTTC. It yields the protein CASSLDSSSLLTPLF.

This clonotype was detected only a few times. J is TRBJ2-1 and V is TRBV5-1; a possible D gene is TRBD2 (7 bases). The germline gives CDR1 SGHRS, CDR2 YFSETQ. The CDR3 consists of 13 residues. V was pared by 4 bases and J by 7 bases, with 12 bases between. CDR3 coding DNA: TGCGCCAGCAGCGAGGGGAGGGGGAATGAGCAGTTCTTC. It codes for CASSEGRGNEQFF.

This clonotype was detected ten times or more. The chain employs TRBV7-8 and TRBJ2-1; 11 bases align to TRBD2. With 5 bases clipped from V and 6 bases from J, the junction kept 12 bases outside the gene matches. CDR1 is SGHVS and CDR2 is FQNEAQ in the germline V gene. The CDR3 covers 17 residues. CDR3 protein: CASSTVGLAEGGNEQFF. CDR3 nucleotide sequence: TGTGCCAGCAGCACGGTGGGACTAGCGGAAGGGGGCAATGAGCAGTTCTTC.

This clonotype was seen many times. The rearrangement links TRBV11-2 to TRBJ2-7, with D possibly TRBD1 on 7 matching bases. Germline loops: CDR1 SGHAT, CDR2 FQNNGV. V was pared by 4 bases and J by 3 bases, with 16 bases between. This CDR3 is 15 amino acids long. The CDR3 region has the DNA TGTGCCAGCAGCTCAGGGGGGAACGGGGTCTACGAGCAGTACTTC. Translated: CASSSGGNGVYEQYF.

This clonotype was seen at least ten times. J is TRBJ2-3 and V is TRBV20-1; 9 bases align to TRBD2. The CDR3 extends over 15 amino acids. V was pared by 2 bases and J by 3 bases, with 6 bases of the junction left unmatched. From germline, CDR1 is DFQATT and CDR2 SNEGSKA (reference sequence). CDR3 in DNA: TGCAGTGCTAGACCGATTAGCGGGAGTACAGATACGCAGTATTTT. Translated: CSARPISGSTDTQYF.

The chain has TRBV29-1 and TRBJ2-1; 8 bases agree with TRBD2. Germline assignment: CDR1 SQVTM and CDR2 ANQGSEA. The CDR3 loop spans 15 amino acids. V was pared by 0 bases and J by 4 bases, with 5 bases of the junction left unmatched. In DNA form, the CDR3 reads TGCAGCGTTGAAGATAGCGCGGGGGGATACAATGAGCAGTTCTTC. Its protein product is CSVEDSAGGYNEQFF.

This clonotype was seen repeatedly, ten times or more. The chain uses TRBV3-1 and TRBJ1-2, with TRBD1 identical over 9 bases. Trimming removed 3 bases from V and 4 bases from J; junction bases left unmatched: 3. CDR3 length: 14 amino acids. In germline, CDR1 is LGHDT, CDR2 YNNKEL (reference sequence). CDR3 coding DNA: TGTGCCAGCAGCCACACAGGGGGCACCTATGGCTACACCTTC. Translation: CASSHTGGTYGYTF.

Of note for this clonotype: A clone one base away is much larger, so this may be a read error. CDR3 in amino acids: CASSQGRVYEQYF. CDR3 nucleotides: TGTGCCAGCAGCCAAGGGAGAGTCTACGAGCAGTACTTC. The rearrangement joins TRBV14 to TRBJ2-7, with D unclear. The CDR3 is 13 amino acids. CDR1 is SGHDN and CDR2 is FVKESK in the germline V gene. Trimming removed 1 base at V and 3 bases at J, with 7 bases between.

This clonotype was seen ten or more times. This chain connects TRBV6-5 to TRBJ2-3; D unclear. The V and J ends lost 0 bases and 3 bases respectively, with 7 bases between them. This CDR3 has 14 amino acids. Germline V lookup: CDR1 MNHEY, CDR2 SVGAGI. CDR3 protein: CASSYSSPTDTQYF. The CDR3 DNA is TGTGCCAGCAGTTACTCGTCACCGACAGATACGCAGTATTTT.

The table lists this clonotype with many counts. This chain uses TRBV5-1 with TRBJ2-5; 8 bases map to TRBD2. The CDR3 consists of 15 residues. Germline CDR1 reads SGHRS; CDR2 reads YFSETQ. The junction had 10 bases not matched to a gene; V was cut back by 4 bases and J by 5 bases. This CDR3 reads CASSIGLAVQETQYF. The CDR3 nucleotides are TGCGCCAGCAGCATAGGACTAGCAGTCCAGGAGACCCAGTACTTC.

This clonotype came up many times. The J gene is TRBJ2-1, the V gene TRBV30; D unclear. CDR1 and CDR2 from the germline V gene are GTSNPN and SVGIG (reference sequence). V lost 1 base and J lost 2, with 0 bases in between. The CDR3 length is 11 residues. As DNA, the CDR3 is TGTGCCTGGAGTGCCTACAATGAGCAGTTCTTC. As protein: CAWSAYNEQFF. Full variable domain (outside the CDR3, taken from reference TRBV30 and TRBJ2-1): SQTIHQWPATLVQPVGSPLSLECTVEGTSNPNLYWYRQAAGRGLQLLFYSVGIGQISSEVPQNLSASRPQDRQFILSSKKLLLSDSGFYLCAWSAYNEQFFGPGTRLTVL.

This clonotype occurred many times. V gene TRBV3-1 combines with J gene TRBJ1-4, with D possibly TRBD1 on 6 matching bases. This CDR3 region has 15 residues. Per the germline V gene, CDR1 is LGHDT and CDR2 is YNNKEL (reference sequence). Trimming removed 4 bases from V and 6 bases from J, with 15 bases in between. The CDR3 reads CASSRRGGGDEKLFF. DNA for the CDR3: TGTGCCAGCAGCCGGCGCGGGGGGGGCGATGAAAAACTGTTTTTT.

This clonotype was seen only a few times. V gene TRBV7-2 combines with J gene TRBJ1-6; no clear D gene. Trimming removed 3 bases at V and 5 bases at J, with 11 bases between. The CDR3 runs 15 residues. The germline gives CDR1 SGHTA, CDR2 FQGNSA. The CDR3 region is CASSFTKGNNSPLHF. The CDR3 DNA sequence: TGTGCCAGCAGCTTTACGAAGGGCAATAATTCACCCCTCCACTTT.

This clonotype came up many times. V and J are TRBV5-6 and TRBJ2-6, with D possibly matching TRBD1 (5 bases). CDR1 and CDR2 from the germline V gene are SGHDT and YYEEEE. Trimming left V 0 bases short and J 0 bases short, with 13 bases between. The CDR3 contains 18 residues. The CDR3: CASSLVAGRSSGANVLTF. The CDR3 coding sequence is TGTGCCAGCAGCTTGGTTGCAGGGCGATCCTCTGGGGCCAACGTCCTGACTTTC.

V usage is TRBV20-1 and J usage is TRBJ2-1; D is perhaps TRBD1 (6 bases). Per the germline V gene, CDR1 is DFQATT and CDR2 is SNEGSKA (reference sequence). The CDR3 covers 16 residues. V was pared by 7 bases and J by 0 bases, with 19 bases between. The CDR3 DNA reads TGCAGTGTCAGGGGCCAGCCTCCGGGCTCCTACAATGAGCAGTTCTTC. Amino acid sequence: CSVRGQPPGSYNEQFF.

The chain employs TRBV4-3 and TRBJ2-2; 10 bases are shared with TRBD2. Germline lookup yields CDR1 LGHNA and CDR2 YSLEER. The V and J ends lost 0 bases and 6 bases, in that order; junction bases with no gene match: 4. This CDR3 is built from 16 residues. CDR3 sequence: CASSQDLAGEAGELFF. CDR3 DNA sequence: TGCGCCAGCAGCCAAGACCTAGCGGGAGAAGCCGGGGAGCTGTTTTTT.

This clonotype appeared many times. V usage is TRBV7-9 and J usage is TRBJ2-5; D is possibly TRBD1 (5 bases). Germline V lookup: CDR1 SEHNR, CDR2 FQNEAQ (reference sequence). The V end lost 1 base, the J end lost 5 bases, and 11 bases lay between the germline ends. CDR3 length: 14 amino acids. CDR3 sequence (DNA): TGTGCCAGCAGCTTAGTTCAGGGTCCGGAGACCCAGTACTTC. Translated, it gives CASSLVQGPETQYF.

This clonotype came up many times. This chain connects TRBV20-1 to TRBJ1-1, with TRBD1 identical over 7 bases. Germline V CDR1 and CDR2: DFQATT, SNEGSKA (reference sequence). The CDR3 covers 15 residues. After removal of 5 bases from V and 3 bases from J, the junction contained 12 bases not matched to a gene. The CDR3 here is CSAPQGGITYTEAFF. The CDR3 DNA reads TGCAGTGCTCCCCAGGGGGGGATTACTTACACTGAAGCTTTCTTT.

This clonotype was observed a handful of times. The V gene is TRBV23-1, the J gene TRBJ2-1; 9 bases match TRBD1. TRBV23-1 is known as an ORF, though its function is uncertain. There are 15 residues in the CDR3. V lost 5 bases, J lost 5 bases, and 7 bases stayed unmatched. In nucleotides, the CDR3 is TGCGCCAGCAGTTTCCTCCGGGACAGGGACAATGAGCAGTTCTTC. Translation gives CASSFLRDRDNEQFF.

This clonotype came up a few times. In DNA, the CDR3 is TGTGCCAGCCGGACAGGGGGCTTCGGGGAGCTGTTTTTT. It codes for CASRTGGFGELFF. The chain joins TRBV2 to TRBJ2-2; 11 nucleotides agree with TRBD1. Germline assignment: CDR1 SNHLY and CDR2 FYNNEI. V shed 8 bases and J 7 bases; nucleotides not matched to a gene: 3. This CDR3 contains 13 residues.

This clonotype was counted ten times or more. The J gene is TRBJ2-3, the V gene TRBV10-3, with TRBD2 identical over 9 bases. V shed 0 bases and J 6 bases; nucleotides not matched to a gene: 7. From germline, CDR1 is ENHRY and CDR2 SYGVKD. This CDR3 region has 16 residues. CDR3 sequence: CAISESLAGDRDTQYF. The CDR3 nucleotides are TGTGCCATCAGTGAGTCCTTAGCGGGGGACCGGGATACGCAGTATTTT.

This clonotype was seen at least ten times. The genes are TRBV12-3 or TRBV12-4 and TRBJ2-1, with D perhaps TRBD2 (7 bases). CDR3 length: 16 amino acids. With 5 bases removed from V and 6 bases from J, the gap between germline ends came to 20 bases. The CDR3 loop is CASSPGGGRNGNEQFF. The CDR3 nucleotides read TGTGCCAGCAGTCCGGGGGGCGGGAGAAATGGCAATGAGCAGTTCTTC.

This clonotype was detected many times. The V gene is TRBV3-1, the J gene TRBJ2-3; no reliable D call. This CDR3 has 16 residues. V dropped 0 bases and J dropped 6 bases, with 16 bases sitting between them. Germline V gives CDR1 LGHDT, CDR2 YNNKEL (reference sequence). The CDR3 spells CASSQDPGRVFDTQYF. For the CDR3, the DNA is TGTGCCAGCAGCCAAGACCCCGGACGGGTCTTTGATACGCAGTATTTT.

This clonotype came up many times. CDR3 loop: CASSQELDRGFAPQHF. CDR3 sequence (DNA): TGCGCCAGCAGCCAAGAGTTGGACAGGGGCTTCGCGCCCCAGCATTTT. This rearrangement joins TRBV4-1 to TRBJ1-5; 9 nucleotides align to TRBD1. This CDR3 has 16 residues. CDR1 and CDR2 (germline): MGHRA, YSYEKL. V dropped 0 bases and J dropped 9; count of bases not matched to a gene: 9.

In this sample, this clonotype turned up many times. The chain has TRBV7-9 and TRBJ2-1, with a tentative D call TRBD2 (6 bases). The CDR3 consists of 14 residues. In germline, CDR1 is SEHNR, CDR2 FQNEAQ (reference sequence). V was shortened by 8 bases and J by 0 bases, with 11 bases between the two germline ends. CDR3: CASSGVISYNEQFF. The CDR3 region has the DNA TGTGCCAGCTCGGGGGTGATCTCCTACAATGAGCAGTTCTTC.